This TCR beta chain was recorded in a study of CD8+CD57+ T cells in acquired aplastic anemia. General study points: Patients and controls shared 25 to 35 CD8+ CDR3 sequences, highly expressed in patients.

Genomic DNA, serving as template, underwent TCR beta VDJ and CDR3 profiling. Each CDR3 protein is one row after TCRdb ran MiXCR on the reads. The sample carries 200,000 to 250,000 distinct CDR3 sequences, approximately 35% recorded once. With respect to this clonotype: Its antigen is undetermined.

The CDR3 covers 17 residues. Germline V CDR1 and CDR2: LNHNV, YYDKDF (reference sequence). The junction had 9 bases not matched to a gene; V was cut back by 0 bases and J by 4 bases. V is TRBV15 and J is TRBJ2-7, with 10 bases identical to TRBD1. The specimen was sorted CD4+, CD8+, or CD8+CD57+ T cells (not recorded which) from PBMCs. This clonotype was sampled from a human donor in good health, serving as a control. The CDR3 protein is CATSRDLPGQGTYEQYF. Here the CDR3 DNA reads TGTGCCACCAGCAGAGATCTTCCGGGACAGGGGACTTACGAGCAGTACTTC.